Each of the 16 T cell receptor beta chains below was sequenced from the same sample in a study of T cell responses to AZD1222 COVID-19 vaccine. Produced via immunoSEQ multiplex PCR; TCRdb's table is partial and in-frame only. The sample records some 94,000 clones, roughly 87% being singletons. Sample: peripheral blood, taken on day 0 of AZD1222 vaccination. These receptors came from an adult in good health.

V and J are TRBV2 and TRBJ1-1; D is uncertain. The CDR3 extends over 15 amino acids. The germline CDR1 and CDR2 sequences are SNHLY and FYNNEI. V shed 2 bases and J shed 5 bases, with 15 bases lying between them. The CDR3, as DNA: TGTGCCAGCAGTGAATTCGCCCCTATGGGGACTGAAGCTTTCTTT. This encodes CASSEFAPMGTEAFF. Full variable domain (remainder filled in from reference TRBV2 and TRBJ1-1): EPEVTQTPSHQVTQMGQEVILRCVPISNHLYFYWYRQILGQKVEFLVSFYNNEISEKSEIFDDQFSVERPDGSNFTLKIRSTKLEDSAMYFCASSEFAPMGTEAFFGQGTRLTVV.

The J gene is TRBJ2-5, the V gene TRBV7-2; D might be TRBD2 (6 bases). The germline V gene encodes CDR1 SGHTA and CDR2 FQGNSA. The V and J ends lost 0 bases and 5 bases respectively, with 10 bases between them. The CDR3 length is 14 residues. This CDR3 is CASSLASRGETQYF. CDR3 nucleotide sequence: TGTGCCAGCAGCTTAGCTTCCCGGGGGGAGACCCAGTACTTC.

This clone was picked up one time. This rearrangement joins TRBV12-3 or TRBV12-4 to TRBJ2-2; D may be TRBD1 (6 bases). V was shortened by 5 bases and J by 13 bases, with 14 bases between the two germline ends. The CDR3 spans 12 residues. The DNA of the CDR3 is TGTGCCAGCAGTCTCGCCGCCAGGGGGCTGTTTTTT. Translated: CASSLAARGLFF.

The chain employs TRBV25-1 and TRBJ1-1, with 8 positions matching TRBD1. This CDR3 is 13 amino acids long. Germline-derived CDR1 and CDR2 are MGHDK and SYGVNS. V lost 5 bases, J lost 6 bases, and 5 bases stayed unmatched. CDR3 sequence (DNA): TGTGCCAGCAGTCACCAGGGGGCCGCTGAAGCTTTCTTT. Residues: CASSHQGAAEAFF.

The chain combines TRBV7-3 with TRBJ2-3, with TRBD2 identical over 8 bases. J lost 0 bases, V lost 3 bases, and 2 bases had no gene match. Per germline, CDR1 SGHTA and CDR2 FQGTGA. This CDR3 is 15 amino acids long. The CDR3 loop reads CASSFSGASTDTQYF. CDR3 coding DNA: TGTGCCAGCAGCTTTAGCGGGGCTAGCACAGATACGCAGTATTTT.

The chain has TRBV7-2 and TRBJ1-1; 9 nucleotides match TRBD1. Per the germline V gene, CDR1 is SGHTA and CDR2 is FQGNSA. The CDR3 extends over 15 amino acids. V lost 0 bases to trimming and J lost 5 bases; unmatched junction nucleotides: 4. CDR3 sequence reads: CASSLAGTGRTEAFF. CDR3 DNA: TGTGCCAGCAGCTTAGCCGGGACAGGGAGGACTGAAGCTTTCTTT.

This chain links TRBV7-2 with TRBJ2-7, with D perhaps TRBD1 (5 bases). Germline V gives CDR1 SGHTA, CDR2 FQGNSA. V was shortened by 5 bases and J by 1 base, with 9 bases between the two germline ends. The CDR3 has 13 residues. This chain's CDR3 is CASSTRVSYEQYF. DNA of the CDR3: TGTGCCAGCAGCACCAGGGTATCCTACGAGCAGTACTTC.

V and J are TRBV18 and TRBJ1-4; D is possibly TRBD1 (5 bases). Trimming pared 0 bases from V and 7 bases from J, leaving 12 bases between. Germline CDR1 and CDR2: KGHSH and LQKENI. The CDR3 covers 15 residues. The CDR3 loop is CASSPPDKRGEKLFF. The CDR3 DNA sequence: TGTGCCAGCTCACCACCGGACAAGAGGGGTGAAAAACTGTTTTTT. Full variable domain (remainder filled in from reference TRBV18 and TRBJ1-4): NAGVMQNPRHLVRRRGQEARLRCSPMKGHSHVYWYRQLPEEGLKFMVYLQKENIIDESGMPKERFSAEFPKEGPSILRIQQVVRGDSAAYFCASSPPDKRGEKLFFGSGTQLSVL.

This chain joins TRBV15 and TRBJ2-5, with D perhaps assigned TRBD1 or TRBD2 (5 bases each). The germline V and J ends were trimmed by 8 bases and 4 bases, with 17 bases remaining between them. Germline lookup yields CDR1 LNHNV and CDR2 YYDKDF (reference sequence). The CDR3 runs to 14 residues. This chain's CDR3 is CATGSGASRETQYF. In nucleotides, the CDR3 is TGTGCCACCGGAAGTGGGGCTAGCCGAGAGACCCAGTACTTC.

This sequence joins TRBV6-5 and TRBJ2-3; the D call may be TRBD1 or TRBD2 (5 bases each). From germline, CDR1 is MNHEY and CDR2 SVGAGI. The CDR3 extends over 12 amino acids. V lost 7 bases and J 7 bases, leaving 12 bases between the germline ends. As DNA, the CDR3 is TGTGCCAGCACGTGGGGGAGAAATACGCAGTATTTT. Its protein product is CASTWGRNTQYF.

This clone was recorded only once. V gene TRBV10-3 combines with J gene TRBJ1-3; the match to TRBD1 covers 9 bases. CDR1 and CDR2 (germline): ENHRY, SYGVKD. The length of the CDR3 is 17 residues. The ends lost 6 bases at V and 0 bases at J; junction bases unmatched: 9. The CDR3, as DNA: TGTGCCATCAGCTGGACAGGGGACGGCATCTCTGGAAACACCATATATTTT. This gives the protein CAISWTGDGISGNTIYF.

The CDR3 region is CASSDSGGGTDTQYF. DNA of the CDR3: TGTGCCAGCAGTGACTCAGGGGGTGGCACAGATACGCAGTATTTT. The gene calls are TRBV6-4 and TRBJ2-3, with a weak D call TRBD1 (6 bases). Per germline, CDR1 MRHNA and CDR2 SNTAGT. Trimming shortened V by 0 bases and J by 1 base, and 8 bases separated the two germline ends. The CDR3 contains 15 residues.

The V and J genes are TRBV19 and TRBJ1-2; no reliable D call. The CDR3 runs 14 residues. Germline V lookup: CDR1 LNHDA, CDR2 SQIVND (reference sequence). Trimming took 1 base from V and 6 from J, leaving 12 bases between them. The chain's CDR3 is CASSIVRQADGYTF. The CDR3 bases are TGTGCCAGTAGTATAGTTCGGCAGGCAGATGGCTACACCTTC.

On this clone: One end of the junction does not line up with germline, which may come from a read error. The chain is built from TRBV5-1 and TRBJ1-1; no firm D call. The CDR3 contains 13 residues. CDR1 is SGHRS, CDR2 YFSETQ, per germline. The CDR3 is CASSLIANTEAFF. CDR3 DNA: TGTGCCAGCAGCTTGATCGCGAACACTGAAGCTTTCTTT.

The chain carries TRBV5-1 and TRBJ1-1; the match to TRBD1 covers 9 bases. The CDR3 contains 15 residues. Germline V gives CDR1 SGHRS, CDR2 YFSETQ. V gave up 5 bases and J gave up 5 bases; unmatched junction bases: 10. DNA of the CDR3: TGCGCCAGCAGTTCACCACAGGGGGCGCTTACTGAAGCTTTCTTT. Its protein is CASSSPQGALTEAFF. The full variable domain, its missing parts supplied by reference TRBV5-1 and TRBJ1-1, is KAGVTQTPRYLIKTRGQQVTLSCSPISGHRSVSWYQQTPGQGLQFLFEYFSETQRNKGNFPGRFSGRQFSNSRSEMNVSTLELGDSALYLCASSSPQGALTEAFFGQGTRLTVV.

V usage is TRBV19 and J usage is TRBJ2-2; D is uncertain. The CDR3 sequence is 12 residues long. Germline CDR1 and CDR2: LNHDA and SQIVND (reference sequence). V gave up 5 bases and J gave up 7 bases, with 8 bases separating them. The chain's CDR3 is CASSLGIGELFF. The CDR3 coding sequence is TGTGCCAGTAGTCTAGGGATCGGGGAGCTGTTTTTT.